Listed below are T cell receptor beta chains from one sample, sequenced in a study of blood T cell repertoires in COVID-19. Libraries were prepared by immunoSEQ multiplex PCR; TCRdb keeps only in-frame clonotypes and omits some of them. The data show approximately 93,000 clones, 72% seen once. The sequencing input was peripheral blood. Receptors originate from a woman of 80 years or more with acute or convalescent COVID-19. CDR3s include the opening cysteine and the closing phenylalanine or tryptophan. The order of the fields is D gene, J gene, V gene, clone size, CDR3 DNA, CDR3 protein. The D gene is left open where the match is weak. Size is stated for part of the rows, as once, few or many counts, or as a class when the clone is expanded.

TRBD1 TRBJ2-7 TRBV19 NA TGTGCCAGACGGGACAGGGCCTACGAGCAGTACTTC CARRDRAYEQYF
NA TRBJ1-1 TRBV13 NA TGTGCCAGCAGCGCGGGGGAGGAGAACACTGAAGCTTTCTTT CASSAGEENTEAFF
NA TRBJ1-5 TRBV7-2 NA TGTGCCAGCAGCCCCGGTGGGGGGAGCAATCAGCCCCAGCATTTT CASSPGGGSNQPQHF
TRBD1 TRBJ2-3 TRBV24-1 NA TGTGCCACCAGTGCAGTATCGGGACAGGGGACAGATACGCAGTATTTT CATSAVSGQGTDTQYF
NA TRBJ1-1 TRBV24-1 NA TGTGCCACCAGTGATTCCGGGGGGGGAGTAGCTTTCTTT CATSDSGGGVAFF
TRBD2 TRBJ2-3 TRBV7-3 NA TGTGCCAGCAGCCCCTACGGAGCGGGGACTACCCCCACTACAGATACGCAGTATTTT CASSPYGAGTTPTTDTQYF
TRBD1 TRBJ1-5 TRBV7-2 medium-sized TGTGCCAGCAGCGGACAGGGGGTAGTTCAGCCCCAGCATTTT CASSGQGVVQPQHF
NA TRBJ1-1 TRBV7-2 NA TGTGCCAGCAGCTTAGTCACCGGGGGGAGGGCTTTCTTT CASSLVTGGRAFF
TRBD2 TRBJ2-3 TRBV6-2/TRBV6-3 NA TGTGCCAGCAGTGCCCCCCGCGGGGGGGCCGGTACGCAGTATTTT CASSAPRGGAGTQYF
TRBD1 TRBJ2-4 TRBV20-1 NA TGCAGTGCTGGTGGACAGGGAATCCTAGCCAAAAACATTCAGTACTTC CSAGGQGILAKNIQYF
NA TRBJ1-2 TRBV4-3 few TGCGCCAGCAGCCGCAGCGGGAACTATGGCTACACCTTC CASSRSGNYGYTF
TRBD1 TRBJ2-1 TRBV11-2 NA TGTGCCAGCAGGCCCGCGACAGGGGGCCACAATGAGCAGTTCTTC CASRPATGGHNEQFF
NA TRBJ2-7 TRBV5-1 few TGCGCCAGCAGCTTGGATTCGGGGTCTGGAGAGCAGTACTTC CASSLDSGSGEQYF
NA TRBJ2-2 TRBV7-3 NA TGTGCCAGCAGCTTACGCGGAGGAACCGGGGAGCTGTTTTTT CASSLRGGTGELFF
TRBD1 TRBJ2-7 TRBV2 few TGTGCCAGCAGTGAACCCGGACAGGGGCCGCTGTCCCCTTCTGTTGAGCAGTACTTC CASSEPGQGPLSPSVEQYF
NA TRBJ1-6 TRBV15 once TGTGCCACCAGCACCGAGACAGCGAGCTCCTATAATTCACCCCTCCACTTT CATSTETASSYNSPLHF
TRBD1 TRBJ1-3 TRBV6-4 NA TGTGCCAGCACTCTGGGGTGGGACAGGGTTCACTCTGGAAACACCATATATTTT CASTLGWDRVHSGNTIYF
NA TRBJ1-1 TRBV3-1/TRBV3-2 NA TGTGCCAGCAGCCGCAGCGGGAACACTGAAGCTTTCTTT CASSRSGNTEAFF
NA TRBJ2-7 TRBV24-1 once TGTGCCACCAGTTGGAACAGGGAGCAGTACTTC CATSWNREQYF
NA TRBJ1-2 TRBV3-1/TRBV3-2 once TGTGCCAGCAGCCAGGGGGTTGACAGGTACTATGGCTACACCTTC CASSQGVDRYYGYTF
TRBD1 TRBJ1-2 TRBV25-1 NA TGTGCCAGCAGTGACCGTCGGGGACAGGGCCACTACACCTTC CASSDRRGQGHYTF
NA TRBJ1-5 TRBV19 NA TGTGCCAGTCGCACAGCCACTAATCAGCCCCAGCATTTT CASRTATNQPQHF
TRBD1 TRBJ1-1 TRBV6-2/TRBV6-3 NA TGTGCCAGCAGTTACCCCTACGACAGGGCCTCGGGAGCTTTCTTT CASSYPYDRASGAFF
NA TRBJ1-1 TRBV29-1 NA TGCAGCGTCGTCGACCCGACAGTGAACACTGAAGCTTTCTTT CSVVDPTVNTEAFF
NA TRBJ1-2 TRBV4-2 NA TGTGCCAGCAGCCAAGAAAACAGGGAAGACTATGGCTACACCTTC CASSQENREDYGYTF
NA TRBJ2-2 TRBV7-3 NA TGTGCCAGCAGCTTCGCGCAATCCGGGGAGCTGTTTTTT CASSFAQSGELFF
TRBD1 TRBJ1-6 TRBV30 NA TGTGCCAGGGGACAGGGGGCAAATTCACCCCTCCACTTT CARGQGANSPLHF
NA TRBJ1-5 TRBV6-2/TRBV6-3 NA TGTGCCAGCAGTTTGGGGGGGGGACCGGGCAATCAGCCCCAGCATTTT CASSLGGGPGNQPQHF
TRBD1 TRBJ1-1 TRBV19 NA TGTGCCAGTAAGGACAGGTCGGAGAACACTGAAGCTTTCTTT CASKDRSENTEAFF
NA TRBJ2-3 TRBV2 NA TGTGCCAGCACTGGCATCACAGATACGCAGTATTTT CASTGITDTQYF
NA TRBJ2-1 TRBV11-2 NA TGTGCCAGCGGCAGGGTTTACAATGAGCAGTTCTTC CASGRVYNEQFF
TRBD1 TRBJ1-2 TRBV19 NA TGTGCCAGTAGTATTTGGCAGGGGGATAGGTTCTATGGCTACACCTTC CASSIWQGDRFYGYTF
NA TRBJ1-2 TRBV7-2 NA TGTGCCAGCAGCCTAACGAACTATGGCTACACCTTC CASSLTNYGYTF
NA TRBJ1-6 TRBV7-8 few TGTGCCAGCAGCTTAATGTCAACAGGTTATAATTCACCCCTCCACTTT CASSLMSTGYNSPLHF
TRBD2 TRBJ2-1 TRBV27 NA TGTGCCAGCAGTTTATTTCAGCGGGGGGACAATGAGCAGTTCTTC CASSLFQRGDNEQFF
NA TRBJ2-2 TRBV12-5 NA TGTGCTAGTGGTCTGACAGAAGGGTCCGGGGAGCTGTTTTTT CASGLTEGSGELFF
NA TRBJ1-1 TRBV5-5 NA TGTGCCAGCAGCTTCCTATATGGGAACACTGAAGCTTTCTTT CASSFLYGNTEAFF
TRBD2 TRBJ2-7 TRBV7-9 NA TGTGCCAGCAGCCCGAAAGGCGGGGGGGATAACGAGCAGTACTTC CASSPKGGGDNEQYF
TRBD1 TRBJ1-1 TRBV6-1 NA TGTGCCAGCAGTGGTGGGACAGGATTACAGAACACTGAAGCTTTCTTT CASSGGTGLQNTEAFF
NA TRBJ2-5 TRBV5-4 few TGTGCCAGCAGCTTTACAGGGGCGGGGGAGACCCAGTACTTC CASSFTGAGETQYF
TRBD1 TRBJ2-4 TRBV19 NA TGTGCCAGTAGTCCCCCGGGACAGGGCTCCCAAAACATTCAGTACTTC CASSPPGQGSQNIQYF
TRBD1 TRBJ1-2 TRBV6-1 once TGTGCCAGCACGCGACAGGGGGATGGCTACACCTTC CASTRQGDGYTF